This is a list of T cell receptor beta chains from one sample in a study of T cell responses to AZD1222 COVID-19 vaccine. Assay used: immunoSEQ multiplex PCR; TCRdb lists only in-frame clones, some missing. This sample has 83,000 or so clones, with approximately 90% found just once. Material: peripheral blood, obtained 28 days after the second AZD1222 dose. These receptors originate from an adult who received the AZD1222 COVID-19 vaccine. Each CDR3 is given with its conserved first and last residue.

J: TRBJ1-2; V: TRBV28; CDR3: CASTPGGERYGYTF
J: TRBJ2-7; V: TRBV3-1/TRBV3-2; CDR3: CASSPPPGQPTYEQYF
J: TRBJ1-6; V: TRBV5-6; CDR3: CASSLGVRAGNSPLHF
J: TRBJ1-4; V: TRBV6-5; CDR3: CASSRTVNEKLFF
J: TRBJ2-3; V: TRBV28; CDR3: CASVGDTQYF
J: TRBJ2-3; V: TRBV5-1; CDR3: CASSWTGAMTTDTQYF
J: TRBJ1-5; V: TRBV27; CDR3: CASSRLGGTELIKGQGPQHF
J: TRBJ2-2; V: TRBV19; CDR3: CAGSGGDTGELFF
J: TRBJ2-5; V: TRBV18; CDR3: CASSPPVRRGETQYF
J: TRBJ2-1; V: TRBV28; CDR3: CASTGHDFESSYNEQFF
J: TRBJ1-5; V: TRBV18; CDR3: CASSPSTGEQPQHF
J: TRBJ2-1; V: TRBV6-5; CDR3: CASRSYGSGNEQFF
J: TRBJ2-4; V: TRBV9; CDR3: CASSGTSGGVGAKNIQYF
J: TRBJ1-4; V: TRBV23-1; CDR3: CASSQSIWGGTNEKLFF
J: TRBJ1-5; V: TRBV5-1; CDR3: CASSLDGGNQPQHF
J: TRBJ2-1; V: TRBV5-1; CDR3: CASSPLAGADNEQFF
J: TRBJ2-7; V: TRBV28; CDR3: CASSGEGRGSYEQYF
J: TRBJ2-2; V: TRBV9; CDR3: CASSVGQNTGELFF
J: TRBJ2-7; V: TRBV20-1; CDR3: CSAGAYEQYF
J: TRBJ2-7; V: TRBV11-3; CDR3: CASSLGPNEQYF
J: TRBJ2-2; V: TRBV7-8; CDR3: CASSLRSSGVSTGELFF
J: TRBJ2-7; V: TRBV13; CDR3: CASSLVGSGRSYEQYF
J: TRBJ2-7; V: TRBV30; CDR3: CAWSWVEQYF
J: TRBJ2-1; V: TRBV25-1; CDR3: CASSDRGTGAYNEQFF
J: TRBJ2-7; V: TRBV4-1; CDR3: CASSQASRGPPYEQYF
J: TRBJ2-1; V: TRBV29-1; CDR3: CSVVRIAGPSYNEQFF
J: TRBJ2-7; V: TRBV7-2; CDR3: CASSRQGEGEQYF
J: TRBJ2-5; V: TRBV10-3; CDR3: CAIGGGRGETQYF
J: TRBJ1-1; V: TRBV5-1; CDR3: CASSLGVPNTEAFF
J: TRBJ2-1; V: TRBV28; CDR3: CASSSLTGGSGNEQFF
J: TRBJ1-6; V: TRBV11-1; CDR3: CASRNRDRVYNSPLHF
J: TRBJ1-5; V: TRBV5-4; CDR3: CASSSGGQGQNQPQHF
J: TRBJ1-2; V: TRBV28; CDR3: CASSLGTGNGYTF
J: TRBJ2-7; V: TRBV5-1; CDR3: CASSLVSGLSYEQYF
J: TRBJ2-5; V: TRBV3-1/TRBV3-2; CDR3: CASSQEWGRNQETQYF
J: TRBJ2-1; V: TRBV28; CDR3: CASRRQPNEQFF
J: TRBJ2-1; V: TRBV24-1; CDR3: CATAGTGEQFF